This T cell receptor (beta chain) derives from a study of cytomegalovirus exposure and HLA in healthy donors. Whole-study findings and limits: Later analysis suggested links between common viral pathogens and several top significant clusters. Most observed TCR sequences were rare, whereas some public TCRs were detected in many donors. Earlier analysis yielded a pattern in which most TCR beta V segments were productive about 90% or about 30% of the time. The authors later found HLA-associated TCR beta chains more clonally expanded than equally common others.

Concerning this clone: Its antigen is unknown.

It was with 60 Vbeta and 13 Jbeta primers that the PCR ran. The table came from immunoSEQ multiplex PCR; TCRdb's copy has only in-frame clones and leaves some out. The sample yields approximately 120,000 clones, 75% to 80% seen once. This CDR3 region has 14 residues. CDR1 is SGHKS, CDR2 YYEKEE, per germline (reference sequence). V gave up 2 bases and J gave up 9 bases; unmatched junction bases: 9. The source is a woman aged 40 to 50 in good health and CMV-seronegative. The sequencing sample was made of PBMCs. J is TRBJ1-1 and V is TRBV5-5; 8 bases map to TRBD1. As DNA, the CDR3 is TGTGCCAGCAGCTTAGCGACAGGGGACGATAAAGCTTTCTTT. Protein sequence: CASSLATGDDKAFF.